This TCR beta chain was documented in a study of T cell changes during pregnancy in multiple sclerosis. This CDR3 region has 13 residues. J was trimmed by 6 bases and V by 2 bases; bases with no gene match: 1. CDR1 is SGHDT, CDR2 YYEEEE, per germline. Method: immunoSEQ multiplex PCR; TCRdb's copy keeps in-frame clones and lacks some. The table records under 50,000 clones, approximately 90% of them present only once. Regarding this clone: The sample contains more than one DNA sequence encoding this CDR3.

The origin of this receptor is a female donor with multiple sclerosis, enrolled in a pregnancy study. The rearrangement uses TRBV5-6 and TRBJ1-2; 10 bases map to TRBD1. Sample: CD8+ T cells from peripheral blood mononuclear cells, taken in the second trimester of pregnancy. This CDR3 is CASSLGTGDGYTF. The CDR3 DNA reads TGTGCCAGCAGCTTAGGGACAGGGGATGGCTACACCTTC.